This T cell receptor (beta chain) was sequenced during a study of cytomegalovirus exposure and HLA in healthy donors. V shed 8 bases and J shed 3 bases, with 9 bases lying between them. Germline CDR1 and CDR2: SNHLY and FYNNEI. This CDR3 has 12 residues. Use of 60 Vbeta and 13 Jbeta primers characterized the PCR. Sequencing used immunoSEQ multiplex PCR; TCRdb keeps in-frame clones, though not all of them. This sample has around 200,000 clones; 75% to 90% occur once, and the top ten carry 2.6%. The sequence was obtained from a woman between 45 and 65 years old in good health and CMV-seropositive. The chain is built from TRBV2 and TRBJ2-3; possible D gene TRBD2, 6 bases. What was sequenced was PBMCs. CDR3 DNA sequence: TGTGCCAGCGGGGGGATTACAGATACGCAGTATTTT. Translated, it gives CASGGITDTQYF.